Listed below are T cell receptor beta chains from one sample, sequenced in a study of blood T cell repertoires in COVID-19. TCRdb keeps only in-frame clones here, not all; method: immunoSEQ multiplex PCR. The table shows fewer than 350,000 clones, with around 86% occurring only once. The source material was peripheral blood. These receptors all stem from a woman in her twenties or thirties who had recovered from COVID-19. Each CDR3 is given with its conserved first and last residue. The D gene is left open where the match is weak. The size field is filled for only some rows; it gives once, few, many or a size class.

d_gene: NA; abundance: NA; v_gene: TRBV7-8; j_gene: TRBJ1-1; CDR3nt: TGTGCCAGCAGCTTAAATTTCCGGGGTAATGAAGCTTTCTTT; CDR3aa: CASSLNFRGNEAFF
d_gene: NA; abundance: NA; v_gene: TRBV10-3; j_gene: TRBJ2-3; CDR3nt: TGTGCCATCAGTGAGTCGTTGGCTAGAACAGATACGCAGTATTTT; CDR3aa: CAISESLARTDTQYF
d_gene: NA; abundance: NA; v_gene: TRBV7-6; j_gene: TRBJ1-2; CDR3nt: TGTGCCAGCAGCTTAGACCAGGGAAACTATGGCTACACCTTC; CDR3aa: CASSLDQGNYGYTF
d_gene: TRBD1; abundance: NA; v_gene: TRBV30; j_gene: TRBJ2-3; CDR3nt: TGTGCCTGGGGACAGGGAAAATTCACAGATACGCAGTATTTT; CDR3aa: CAWGQGKFTDTQYF
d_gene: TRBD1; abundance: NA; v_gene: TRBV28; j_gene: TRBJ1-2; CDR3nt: TGTGCCAGCGATCGGACAGGGAACTATGGCTACACCTTC; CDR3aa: CASDRTGNYGYTF
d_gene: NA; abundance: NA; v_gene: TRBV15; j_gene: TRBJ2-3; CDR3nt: TGTGCCACCAGCTCCCAGACAGATACGCAGTATTTT; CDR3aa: CATSSQTDTQYF
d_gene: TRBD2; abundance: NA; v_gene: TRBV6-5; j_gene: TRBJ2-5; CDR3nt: TGTGCCAGCAGAGCAACAAGCGGGGTAGAAGAGACCCAGTACTTC; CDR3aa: CASRATSGVEETQYF
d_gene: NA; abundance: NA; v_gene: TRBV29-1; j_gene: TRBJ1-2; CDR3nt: TGCAGCGTTACGGACAGTCCTGGCTACACCTTC; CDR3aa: CSVTDSPGYTF
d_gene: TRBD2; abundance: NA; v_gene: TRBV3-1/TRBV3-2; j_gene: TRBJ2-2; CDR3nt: TGTGCCAGCAGAAGCGGGGGGGCGATCGGGGAGCTGTTTTTT; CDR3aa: CASRSGGAIGELFF
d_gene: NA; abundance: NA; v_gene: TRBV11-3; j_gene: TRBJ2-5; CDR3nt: TGTGCCAGCAGTCGCGCTGGTGCGGGTACTCAAGAGACCCAGTACTTC; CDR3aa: CASSRAGAGTQETQYF
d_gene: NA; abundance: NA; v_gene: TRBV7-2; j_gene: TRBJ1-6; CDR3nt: TGTGCCAGCAGCTTAGTAATCCAGGCCAACGATAATTCACCCCTCCACTTT; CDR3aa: CASSLVIQANDNSPLHF
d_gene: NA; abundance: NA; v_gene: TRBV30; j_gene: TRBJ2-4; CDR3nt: TGTGCCTGGAGTAATGGGGGCGGCCCAACCCTCAAAAACATTCAGTACTTC; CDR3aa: CAWSNGGGPTLKNIQYF
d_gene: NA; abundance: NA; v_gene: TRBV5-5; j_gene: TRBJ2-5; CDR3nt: TGTGCCAGCAGCTTCAGGGAAGAGACCCAGTACTTC; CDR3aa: CASSFREETQYF
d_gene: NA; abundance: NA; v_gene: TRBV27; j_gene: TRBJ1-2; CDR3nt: TGTGCCAGCAGTTTAAACACCGTGGCAAGAACGAGGTATGGCTACACCTTC; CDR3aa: CASSLNTVARTRYGYTF
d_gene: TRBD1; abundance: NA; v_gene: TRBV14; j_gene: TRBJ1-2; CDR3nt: TGTGCCAGCAGCCAAGATAGGGGACAGGGTACCTATGGCTACACCTTC; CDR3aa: CASSQDRGQGTYGYTF
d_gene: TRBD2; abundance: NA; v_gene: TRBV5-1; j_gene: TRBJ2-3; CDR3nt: TGCGCCAACGAGCGGGGGGGCATTGCAGATACGCAGTATTTT; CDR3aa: CANERGGIADTQYF
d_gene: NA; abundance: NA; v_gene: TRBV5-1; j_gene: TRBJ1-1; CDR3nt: TGCGCCAGCAGCCCGCGGACAGAAATCACTGAAGCTTTCTTT; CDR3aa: CASSPRTEITEAFF
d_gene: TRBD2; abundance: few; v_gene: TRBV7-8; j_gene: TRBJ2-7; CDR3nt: TGTGCCAGCAGCCTACTAGCGGAGCAGTACTTC; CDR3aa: CASSLLAEQYF
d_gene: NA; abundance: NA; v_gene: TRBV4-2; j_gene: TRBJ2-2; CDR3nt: TGTGCCAGCAGCCAAGAACGGACTGTGACCGGGGAGCTGTTTTTT; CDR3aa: CASSQERTVTGELFF
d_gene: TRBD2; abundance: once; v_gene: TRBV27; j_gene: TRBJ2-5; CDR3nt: TGTGCCAGCACTTCGCTAGCGGGGGCCCAAGAGACCCAGTACTTC; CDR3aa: CASTSLAGAQETQYF
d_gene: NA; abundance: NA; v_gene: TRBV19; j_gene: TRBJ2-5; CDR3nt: TGTGCCAGTAGTATCGGGGGTTTGGCGACCCAGTACTTC; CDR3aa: CASSIGGLATQYF
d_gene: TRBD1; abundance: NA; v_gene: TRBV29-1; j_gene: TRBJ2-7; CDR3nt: TGCAGCGGGGGGGTGACAGGGGACGAGCAGTACTTC; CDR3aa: CSGGVTGDEQYF
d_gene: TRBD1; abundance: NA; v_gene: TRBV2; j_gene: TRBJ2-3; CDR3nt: TGTGCCAGCAGTGAGGGACAGGGGAGGAGGAGAACAGATACGCAGTATTTT; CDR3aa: CASSEGQGRRRTDTQYF
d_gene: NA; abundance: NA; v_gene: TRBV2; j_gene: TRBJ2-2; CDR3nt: TGTGCCAGCGGAGAGGAAACCGGGGAGCTGTTTTTT; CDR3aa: CASGEETGELFF
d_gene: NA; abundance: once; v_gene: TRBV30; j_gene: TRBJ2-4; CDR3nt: TGTGCCTGTACAGGGAGGGATATGAGGAACATTCAGTACTTC; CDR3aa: CACTGRDMRNIQYF
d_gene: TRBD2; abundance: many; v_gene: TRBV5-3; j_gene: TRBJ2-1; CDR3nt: TGTGCCAGAAGCTTTCGATTTGCTAGCGGGGCTTACAATGAGCAGTTCTTC; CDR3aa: CARSFRFASGAYNEQFF
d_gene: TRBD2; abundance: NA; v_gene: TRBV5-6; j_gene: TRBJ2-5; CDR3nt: TGTGCCAGCATCGATTGGGGGGGTGGTAAAGAGACCCAGTACTTC; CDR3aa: CASIDWGGGKETQYF
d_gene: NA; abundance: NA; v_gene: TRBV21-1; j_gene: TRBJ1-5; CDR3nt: TGTGCCAGCAGCAAAGAAAGGGACAGTAGCAATCAGCCCCAGCATTTT; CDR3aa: CASSKERDSSNQPQHF
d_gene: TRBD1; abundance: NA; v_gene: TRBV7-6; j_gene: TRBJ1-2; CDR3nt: TGTGCCAGTAAGCAGGGGGTCGGTTATGGCTACACCTTC; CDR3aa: CASKQGVGYGYTF